This TCR beta chain was observed in a study of blood T cell repertoires in COVID-19. The repertoire was sequenced with immunoSEQ multiplex PCR; TCRdb's copy has only in-frame clones and lacks some. This sample yields 250,000 to 300,000 clones, of which more than 75% are seen a single time; roughly 2% belongs to the top ten. The CDR3 is 13 residues long. The germline V gene has CDR1 SEHNR and CDR2 FQNEAQ (reference sequence). Trimming pared 5 bases from V and 6 bases from J, leaving 12 bases between. The rearrangement joins TRBV7-9 to TRBJ2-3, with D hard to call. What was sequenced was PBMCs or T cells enriched from blood (not recorded which). The origin of this receptor is a woman in her sixties or seventies in a cohort exposed to, infected with or recovered from COVID-19 (not recorded which). This CDR3 is CASSAFGLDTQYF. The CDR3 nucleotides are TGTGCCAGCAGCGCCTTCGGGTTGGATACGCAGTATTTT. The complete variable domain, with remaining parts taken from reference TRBV7-9 and TRBJ2-3, reads DTGVSQNPRHKITKRGQNVTFRCDPISEHNRLYWYRQTLGQGPEFLTYFQNEAQLEKSRLLSDRFSAERPKGSFSTLEIQRTEQGDSAMYLCASSAFGLDTQYFGPGTRLTVL.